What follows describes a single TCR beta chain. Its antigen is still unknown. The sample belongs to a study of T cell clones after liver transplantation. For the study at large: TCRbeta sequencing after a pre-transplant mixed lymphocyte reaction identified graft-donor-reactive clones, later tracked in post-transplant blood. Pre-transplant mixed lymphocyte reactions yielded third-party-reactive TCRbeta sequences as comparators for graft-donor-reactive sequences.

Germline loops: CDR1 SGHRS, CDR2 YFSETQ. V was pared by 4 bases and J by 2 bases, with 12 bases between. There are 14 residues in the CDR3. Data came from immunoSEQ multiplex PCR; TCRdb stores just in-frame clones and leaves some out. The table has 65,000 to 80,000 clones, about 80% seen once. Unstimulated PBMCs were sorted into CD3+CD4+ and CD3+CD8+ populations. Findings of the study overall: Post-transplant, graft-donor-reactive CD4 TCRbeta sequences in blood dropped significantly in most of the 8 subjects.

This clonotype was obtained from a human donor who received a liver transplant. This chain joins TRBV5-1 and TRBJ1-2; D not resolved. The source was CD4+ T cells from blood, collected before liver transplant. The CDR3 coding sequence is TGCGCCAGCAGCGAGGGAGCGGCGAACTATGGCTACACCTTC. Translating it yields CASSEGAANYGYTF.